The entry below describes one T cell receptor (beta chain). Its antigen remains unknown. This entry comes from a study of T cells after yellow fever vaccination. Overall study context: Fractions containing few cells were prepared with SMART-Seq v4 Ultra Low Input.

Whole-study results and caveats: The CD4 compartment and the CD8 compartment contained a small share of clonotypes in common. Within FACS-sorted repertoires, abundant clonotypes contaminating from the bulk population could be present.

Production of TCR cDNA was by 5'RACE template switching, which also added a universal primer site and UMIs. TCRdb analysed the 5' RACE reads with MiXCR anew, one entry per CDR3 protein. Of around 250,000 distinct CDR3 sequences listed, less than 9% are singletons. Germline V lookup: CDR1 DFQATT, CDR2 SNEGSKA (reference sequence). With 6 bases clipped from V and 1 base from J, the junction kept 1 base outside the gene matches. The CDR3 loop spans 12 amino acids. The TCR originated in a man aged 25 to 40 who received the YFV17D yellow fever vaccine. The chain links TRBV20-1 to TRBJ1-2; 8 positions agree with TRBD1. The specimen comprised CD4+ T cells sorted from PBMCs, sampled 15 days after the yellow fever booster vaccination. The CDR3 protein is CSAGQGNYGYTF. The CDR3, as DNA: TGCAGTGCCGGACAGGGTAACTATGGCTACACCTTC.